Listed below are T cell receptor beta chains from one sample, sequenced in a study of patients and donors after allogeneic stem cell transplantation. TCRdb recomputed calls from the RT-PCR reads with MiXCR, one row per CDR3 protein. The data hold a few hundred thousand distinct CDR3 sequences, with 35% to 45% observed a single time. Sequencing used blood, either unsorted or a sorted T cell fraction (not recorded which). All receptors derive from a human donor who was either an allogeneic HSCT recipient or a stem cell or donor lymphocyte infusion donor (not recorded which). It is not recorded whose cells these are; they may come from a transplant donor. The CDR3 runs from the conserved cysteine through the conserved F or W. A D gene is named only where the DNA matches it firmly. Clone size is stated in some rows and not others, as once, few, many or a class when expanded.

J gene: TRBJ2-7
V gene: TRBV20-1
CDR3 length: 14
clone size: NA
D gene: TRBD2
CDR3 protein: CSAGRAGGSYEQYF
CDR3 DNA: TGCAGTGCTGGTAGAGCGGGGGGCTCCTACGAGCAGTACTTC

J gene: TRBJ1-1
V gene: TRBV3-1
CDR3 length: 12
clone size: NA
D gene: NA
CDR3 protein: CASSQEWATTFF
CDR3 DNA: TGTGCCAGCAGCCAAGAATGGGCTACGACTTTCTTT

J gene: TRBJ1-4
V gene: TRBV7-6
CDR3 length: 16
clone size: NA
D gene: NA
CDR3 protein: CASSLVLGGSNEKLFF
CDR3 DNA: TGTGCCAGCAGCTTAGTGCTCGGAGGGTCCAATGAAAAACTGTTTTTT

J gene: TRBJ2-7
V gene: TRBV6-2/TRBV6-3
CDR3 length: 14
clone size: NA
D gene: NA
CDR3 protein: CASSYAQVYYEQYF
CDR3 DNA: TGTGCCAGCAGTTACGCTCAGGTTTACTACGAGCAGTACTTC

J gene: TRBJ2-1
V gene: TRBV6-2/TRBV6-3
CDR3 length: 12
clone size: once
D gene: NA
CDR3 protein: CASTNTQTEQFF
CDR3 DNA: TGTGCCAGCACCAACACCCAGACTGAGCAGTTCTTC

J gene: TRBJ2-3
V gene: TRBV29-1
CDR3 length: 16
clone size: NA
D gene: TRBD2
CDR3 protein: CSVARTSGGPTDTQYF
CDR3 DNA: TGCAGCGTTGCCCGAACTAGCGGGGGGCCAACAGATACGCAGTATTTT

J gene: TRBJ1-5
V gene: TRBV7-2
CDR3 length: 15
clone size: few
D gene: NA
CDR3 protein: CASSQVSGGNQPQHF
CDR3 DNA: TGTGCCAGCAGCCAGGTTTCGGGAGGCAATCAGCCCCAGCATTTT

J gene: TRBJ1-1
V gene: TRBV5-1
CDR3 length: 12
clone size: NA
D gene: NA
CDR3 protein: CASSAVNTEAFF
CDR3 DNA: TGCGCCAGCAGCGCAGTTAACACTGAAGCTTTCTTT

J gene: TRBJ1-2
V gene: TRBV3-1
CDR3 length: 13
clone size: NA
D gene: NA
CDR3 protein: CASSPARGYGYTF
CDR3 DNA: TGTGCCAGCAGCCCCGCTCGGGGCTATGGCTACACCTTC

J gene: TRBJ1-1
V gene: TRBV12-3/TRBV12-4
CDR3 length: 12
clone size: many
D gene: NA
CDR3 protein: CASSLEGTEAFF
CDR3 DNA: TGTGCCAGCAGTTTGGAGGGCACTGAAGCTTTCTTT

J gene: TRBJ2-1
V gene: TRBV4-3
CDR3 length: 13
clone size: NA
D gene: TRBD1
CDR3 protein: CASSPTTGYEQFF
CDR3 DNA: TGCGCCAGCAGTCCTACGACAGGGTACGAGCAGTTCTTC

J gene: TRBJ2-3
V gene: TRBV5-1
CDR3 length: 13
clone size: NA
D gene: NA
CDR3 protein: CASSFRPPDTQYF
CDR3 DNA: TGCGCCAGCAGCTTTCGGCCCCCAGATACGCAGTATTTT

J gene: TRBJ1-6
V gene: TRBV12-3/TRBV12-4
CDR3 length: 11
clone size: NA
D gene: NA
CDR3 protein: CASSLGKSLHF
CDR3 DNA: TGTGCCAGCAGTTTAGGGAAATCCCTCCACTTT

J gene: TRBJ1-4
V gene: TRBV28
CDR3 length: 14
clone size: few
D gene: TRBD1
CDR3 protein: CASSYRGADEKLFF
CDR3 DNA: TGTGCCAGCAGTTACAGGGGTGCCGATGAAAAACTGTTTTTT

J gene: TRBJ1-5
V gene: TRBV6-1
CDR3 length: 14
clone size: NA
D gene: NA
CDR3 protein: CASSVDFGNQPQHF
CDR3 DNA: TGTGCCAGCAGTGTGGACTTCGGCAATCAGCCCCAGCATTTT

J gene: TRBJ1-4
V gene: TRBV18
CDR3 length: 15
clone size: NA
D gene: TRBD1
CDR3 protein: CASSPRTGEREKLFF
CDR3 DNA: TGTGCCAGCTCACCACGGACAGGGGAGAGAGAAAAACTGTTTTTT

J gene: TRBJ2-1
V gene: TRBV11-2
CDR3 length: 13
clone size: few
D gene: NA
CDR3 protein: CASSSTRMNEQFF
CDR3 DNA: TGTGCCAGCAGCTCGACTAGAATGAATGAGCAGTTCTTC

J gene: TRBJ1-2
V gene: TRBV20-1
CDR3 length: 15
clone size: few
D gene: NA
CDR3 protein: CSARDLLLREDGYTF
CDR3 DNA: TGCAGTGCTAGAGATCTCCTCCTTCGGGAGGATGGCTACACCTTC

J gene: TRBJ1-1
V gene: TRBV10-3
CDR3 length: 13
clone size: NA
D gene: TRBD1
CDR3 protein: CATEGAANTEAFF
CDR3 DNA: TGTGCCACGGAGGGGGCCGCGAACACTGAAGCTTTCTTT

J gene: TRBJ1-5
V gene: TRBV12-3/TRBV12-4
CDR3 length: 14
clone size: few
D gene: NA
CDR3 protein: CASTLDGVNQPQHF
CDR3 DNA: TGTGCCAGCACCCTGGACGGAGTTAATCAGCCCCAGCATTTT

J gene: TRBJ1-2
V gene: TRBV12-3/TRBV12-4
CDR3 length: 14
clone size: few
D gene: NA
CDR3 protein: CASSFRGVSDGYTF
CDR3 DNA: TGTGCCAGCAGTTTTCGGGGCGTAAGCGATGGCTACACCTTC

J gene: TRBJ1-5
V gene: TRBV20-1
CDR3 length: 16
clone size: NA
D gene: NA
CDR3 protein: CSGTDRKRDSNQPQHF
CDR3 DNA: TGCAGTGGAACGGACAGAAAGAGGGATAGCAATCAGCCCCAGCATTTT

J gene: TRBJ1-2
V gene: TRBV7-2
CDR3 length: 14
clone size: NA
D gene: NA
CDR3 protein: CASSFGTTPHGYTF
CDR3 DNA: TGTGCCAGCAGCTTCGGGACTACTCCCCATGGCTACACCTTC

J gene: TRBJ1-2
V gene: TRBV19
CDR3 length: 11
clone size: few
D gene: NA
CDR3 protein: CASSHSGGYTF
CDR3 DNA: TGTGCCAGTAGCCACTCCGGCGGCTACACCTTC

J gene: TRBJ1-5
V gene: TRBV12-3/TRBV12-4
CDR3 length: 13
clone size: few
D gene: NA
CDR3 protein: CASSPMGYSPQHF
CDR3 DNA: TGTGCCAGCAGTCCGATGGGGTATTCGCCCCAGCATTTT

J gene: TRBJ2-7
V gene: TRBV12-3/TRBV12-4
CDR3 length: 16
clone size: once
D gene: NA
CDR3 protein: CASSRGPGHLSYEQYF
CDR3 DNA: TGTGCCAGCAGTCGAGGCCCGGGACACCTCTCCTACGAGCAGTACTTC

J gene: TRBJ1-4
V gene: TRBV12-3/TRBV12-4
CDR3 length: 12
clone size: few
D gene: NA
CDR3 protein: CASSSGRTKLFF
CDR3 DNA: TGTGCCAGCAGTTCAGGACGCACAAAACTGTTTTTT

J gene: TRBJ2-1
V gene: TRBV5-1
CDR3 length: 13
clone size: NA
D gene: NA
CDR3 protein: CASSRPPGTEQFF
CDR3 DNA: TGCGCCAGCAGCCGACCTCCCGGGACTGAGCAGTTCTTC

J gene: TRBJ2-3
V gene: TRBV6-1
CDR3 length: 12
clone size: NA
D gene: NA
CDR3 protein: CASRGRTDTQYF
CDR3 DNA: TGTGCCAGCAGGGGCAGGACAGATACGCAGTATTTT

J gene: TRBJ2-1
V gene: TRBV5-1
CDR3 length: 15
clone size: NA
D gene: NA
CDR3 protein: CASSFRQEPYNEQFF
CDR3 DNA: TGCGCCAGCAGCTTCCGGCAGGAACCATACAATGAGCAGTTCTTC

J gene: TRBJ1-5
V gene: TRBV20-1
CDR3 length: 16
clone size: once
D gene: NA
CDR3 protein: CSARLFQGGFNQPQHF
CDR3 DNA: TGCAGTGCTAGACTTTTTCAAGGGGGTTTCAATCAGCCCCAGCATTTT

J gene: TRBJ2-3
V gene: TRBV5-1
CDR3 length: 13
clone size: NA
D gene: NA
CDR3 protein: CASKVAGTDTQYF
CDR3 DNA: TGCGCCAGCAAGGTTGCGGGCACGGATACGCAGTATTTT

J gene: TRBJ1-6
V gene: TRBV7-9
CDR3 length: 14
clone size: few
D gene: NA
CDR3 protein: CASSPSQDLTPLHF
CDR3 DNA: TGTGCCAGCAGCCCCTCGCAAGATCTAACACCCCTCCACTTT

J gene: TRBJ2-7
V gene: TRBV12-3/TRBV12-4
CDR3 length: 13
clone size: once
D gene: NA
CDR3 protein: CASSLATSYEQYF
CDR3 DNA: TGTGCCAGCAGTTTGGCGACCTCCTACGAGCAGTACTTC

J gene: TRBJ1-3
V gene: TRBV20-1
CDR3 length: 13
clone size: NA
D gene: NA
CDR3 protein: CSARRTQGNTIYF
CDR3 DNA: TGCAGTGCTAGAAGGACCCAGGGAAACACCATATATTTT

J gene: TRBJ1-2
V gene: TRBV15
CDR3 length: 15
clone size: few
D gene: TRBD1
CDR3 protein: CATSRDRGRNYGYTF
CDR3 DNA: TGTGCCACCAGCAGGGACAGGGGGCGAAACTATGGCTACACCTTC

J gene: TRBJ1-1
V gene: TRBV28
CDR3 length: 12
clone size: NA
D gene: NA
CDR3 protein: CASSSGWGDAFF
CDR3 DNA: TGTGCCAGCAGTTCCGGATGGGGTGATGCTTTCTTT

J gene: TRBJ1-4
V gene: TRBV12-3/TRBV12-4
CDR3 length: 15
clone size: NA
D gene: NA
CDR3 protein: CASRGQPATNEKLFF
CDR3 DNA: TGTGCCAGCAGGGGCCAGCCTGCAACTAATGAAAAACTGTTTTTT

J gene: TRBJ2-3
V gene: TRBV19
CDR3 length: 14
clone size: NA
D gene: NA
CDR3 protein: CASSMKTGTDTQYF
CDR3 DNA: TGTGCCAGTAGTATGAAGACGGGCACAGATACGCAGTATTTT

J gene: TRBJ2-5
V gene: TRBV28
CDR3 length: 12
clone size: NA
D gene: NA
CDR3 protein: CASSSTLGTQYF
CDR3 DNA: TGTGCCAGCAGTTCAACCCTGGGGACCCAGTACTTC

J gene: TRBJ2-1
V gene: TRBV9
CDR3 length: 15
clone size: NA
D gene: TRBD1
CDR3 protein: CASSVDRGQRSEQFF
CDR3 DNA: TGTGCCAGCAGCGTTGACAGGGGGCAAAGGAGTGAGCAGTTCTTT